A single T cell receptor (beta chain) is shown here with its context. The antigen it recognizes is unknown. No base quality information exists; no much larger clone differs at one position. Enrolling through a virtual design, the prospective study's participants ranged in age from roughly 18 to 95 years and lived across 20 to 30 United States geographic areas. In the prospective study, participants were assigned to cohorts based on the clinical history participants reported in a screening survey and a study questionnaire. For ImmuneRACE Cohort 3, a participant was defined as recovered based on two consecutive negative NP/OP PCR tests, clearance by a healthcare professional, or resolution of symptoms. In the prospective study, whole blood, serum and a nasopharyngeal or oropharyngeal swab were collected from each participant by mobile phlebotomists. Participants in the prospective study had the option to provide additional blood draws and questionnaires over a roughly 2-month period. Blood samples from the prospective study were shipped frozen or at room temperature prior to DNA extraction.

TCRbeta CDR3 regions were amplified from genomic DNA by means of the immunoSEQ Assay, a bias-controlled multiplex PCR. Regarding the original processing steps: The number of nucleated cells in each sample was estimated from the amplification of reference gene primers within the assay. Sequence reads were collapsed and filtered to measure the absolute abundance of every unique TCRbeta CDR3 rearrangement. Productive Simpson clonality was computed per sample as the square root of Simpson's diversity index over productive rearrangements. This immuneACCESS table, as held by TCRdb, lists in-frame sequences with V and J called but not all clones. Of the missing ones, under half trace to an unresolved V gene in checked studies; the others have no known cause. V and J calls and clone size are copied from that table; D and trimming were computed from the DNA. The sample records under 300,000 clones, around 81% of which are singletons. Of the sample, roughly 3.1% is held by the ten largest clones.

The sample belongs to a study of blood T cell repertoires in COVID-19 (dated by TCRdb to the early 2020s). Looking at the study overall: Collaborator samples came from the United States, Italy and Spain and covered acute and convalescent phases of COVID-19. The prospective study material was composed of cDNA or gDNA derived from T cells, B-cell-depleted T cells, or PBMCs. Deeply sampled blood TCRbeta repertoires from subjects exposed to, actively infected with, or recovered from COVID-19 were included in the dataset. A freely available public database, intended as a resource for researchers studying the immune response to SARS-CoV-2, is where the repertoires were released. The samples were drawn from two sources: the first 160 participants of the ongoing ImmuneRACE study, and about 1,300 subjects contributed by 6 global collaborators. The sample metadata nearly always contained a de-identified subject ID, COVID-19 status, age in years and sex. Where available, HLA class I and class II types were obtained from metadata supplied by the sample provider rather than from assay-based typing. Broad study findings and their caveats: The amount of clinical and demographic metadata varied by source and participant and was provided uncurated.

The V end loses 0 bases and the J end loses 6 bases, and a stretch of 6 bases separates them. From cysteine to phenylalanine, the CDR3 is 13 amino acids long. Only CDR3 DNA remains: 39 bases, in frame from the first base. According to the germline V gene, CDR1 reads SGDLS and CDR2 reads YYNGEE. The rearranged segments are TRBV9 and TRBJ2-2; the best D guess is TRBD2, with 5 bases matching. The receptor comes from a man aged 45-60 years who had recovered from COVID-19. The sequenced sample was PBMCs or T cells enriched from blood (not recorded which). The CDR3 protein: CASSVGTSGELFF. DNA sequence: TGTGCCAGCAGCGTAGGGACTTCCGGGGAGCTGTTTTTT.